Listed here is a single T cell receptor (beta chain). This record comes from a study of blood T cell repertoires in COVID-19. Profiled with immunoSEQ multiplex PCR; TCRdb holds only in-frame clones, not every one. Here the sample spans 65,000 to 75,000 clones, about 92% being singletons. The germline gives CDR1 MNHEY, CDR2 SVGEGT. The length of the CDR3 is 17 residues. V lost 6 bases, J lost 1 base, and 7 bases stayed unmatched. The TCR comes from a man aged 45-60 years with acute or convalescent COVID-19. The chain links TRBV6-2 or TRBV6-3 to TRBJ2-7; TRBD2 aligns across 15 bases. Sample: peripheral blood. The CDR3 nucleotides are TGTGCCAGCAGCTTCGGACTAGCGGGAGGGAAATCCTACGAGCAGTACTTC. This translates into CASSFGLAGGKSYEQYF.